Following are 27 T cell receptor beta chains from one sample sequenced in a study of blood T cell repertoires in COVID-19. Assay used: immunoSEQ multiplex PCR; TCRdb lists only in-frame clones, some missing. The table lists roughly 43,000 clones, roughly 90% of them singletons. Sample: peripheral blood. The receptors were sampled from a man between 60 and 70 years old with active COVID-19.

The rearrangement uses TRBV28 and TRBJ2-7, with D possibly matching TRBD1 (6 bases). This CDR3 has 14 amino acids. V was cut by 7 bases and J by 5 bases, with 18 bases left in between. Germline values: CDR1 MDHEN, CDR2 SYDVKM. The CDR3 DNA reads as TGTGCCAGCAATCGGCGGCAGGGGAGTAACGAGCAGTACTTC. Translated, it gives CASNRRQGSNEQYF.

This clone has only one observation. This chain uses TRBV5-6 with TRBJ2-2; D is unclear. Germline CDR1 SGHDT, CDR2 YYEEEE. The CDR3 contains 16 residues. V was pared by 3 bases and J by 0 bases, with 12 bases between. CDR3 sequence: CASSSGPVSNTGELFF. CDR3 nucleotide sequence: TGTGCCAGCAGCTCTGGGCCCGTCTCGAACACCGGGGAGCTGTTTTTT.

This rearrangement joins TRBV7-8 to TRBJ2-1; 9 bases fit TRBD2. Germline CDR1 is SGHVS and CDR2 is FQNEAQ. The trim removed 5 bases at V and 4 bases at J, leaving 18 bases unmatched. CDR3 length: 19 residues. In DNA, the CDR3 is TGTGCCAGCAGCCGCCTTATTTGGGCGGGAGGGCCGTTTTACAATGAGCAGTTCTTC. It is translated as CASSRLIWAGGPFYNEQFF. Full variable domain (remainder filled in from reference TRBV7-8 and TRBJ2-1): GAGVSQSPRYKVAKRGQDVALRCDPISGHVSLFWYQQALGQGPEFLTYFQNEAQLDKSGLPSDRFFAERPEGSVSTLKIQRTQQEDSAVYLCASSRLIWAGGPFYNEQFFGPGTRLTVL.

V usage is TRBV7-9 and J usage is TRBJ2-3; 8 positions agree with TRBD2. This CDR3 is 15 amino acids long. V was pared by 1 base and J by 4 bases, with 4 bases of the junction left unmatched. Germline-derived CDR1 and CDR2 are SEHNR and FQNEAQ (reference sequence). CDR3 region: CASSLGAGGADTQYF. The CDR3 DNA reads TGTGCCAGCAGCTTAGGGGCGGGAGGAGCAGATACGCAGTATTTT.

The V and J genes are TRBV11-2 and TRBJ2-7, with a tentative D call TRBD1 (5 bases). V was cut by 1 base and J by 0 bases, with 16 bases left in between. Germline V lookup: CDR1 SGHAT, CDR2 FQNNGV. The CDR3 extends over 17 amino acids. The CDR3: CASSLVAGYVLSYEQYF. DNA of the CDR3: TGTGCCAGCAGCTTAGTGGCAGGGTATGTCCTCTCCTACGAGCAGTACTTC. Full variable domain (missing parts from reference TRBV11-2 and TRBJ2-7): EAGVAQSPRYKIIEKRQSVAFWCNPISGHATLYWYQQILGQGPKLLIQFQNNGVVDDSQLPKDRFSAERLKGVDSTLKIQPAKLEDSAVYLCASSLVAGYVLSYEQYFGPGTRLTVT.

The chain recombines TRBV6-5 with TRBJ2-2, with TRBD2 as a possible D gene (6 bases). The CDR3 covers 13 residues. The ends were cut back, 11 bases at V and 5 bases at J, with 15 bases in the middle. The germline V gene encodes CDR1 MNHEY and CDR2 SVGAGI. The CDR3 DNA sequence: TGTGCCGGTGCGGGACTGTATACCGGGGAGCTGTTTTTT. Its protein is CAGAGLYTGELFF.

The chain has TRBV5-6 and TRBJ1-2; 9 nucleotides align to TRBD1. J lost 5 bases, V lost 4 bases, and 6 bases had no gene match. The CDR3 covers 14 residues. Per the germline V gene, CDR1 is SGHDT and CDR2 is YYEEEE. The CDR3 nucleotides read TGTGCCAGCAGCCCTACAGGGGGCGGGTATGGCTACACCTTC. Residues: CASSPTGGGYGYTF.

There are a few counts of this clone. The chain combines TRBV18 with TRBJ2-7; D might be TRBD2 (5 bases). Trimming took 8 bases from V and 1 from J, leaving 12 bases between them. The CDR3 runs 13 residues. The germline CDR1 and CDR2 sequences are KGHSH and LQKENI. The CDR3 region has the DNA TGTGCCAGCCAGCCGGACTCTTCCTACGAGCAGTACTTC. This encodes CASQPDSSYEQYF.

The V gene is TRBV10-3, the J gene TRBJ1-2, with 7 bases that match TRBD1. Germline V gene data show CDR1 as ENHRY and CDR2 as SYGVKD. The CDR3 totals 14 residues. J gave up 7 bases and V 4 bases, and 9 bases lay outside the gene matches. In DNA form, the CDR3 reads TGTGCCATCAGTGTTGAGGGGGCGCCGGCTGGCTACACCTTC. Amino acid sequence: CAISVEGAPAGYTF.

This chain uses TRBV6-4 with TRBJ2-3, with D perhaps matching TRBD1 (5 bases). Looked up from germline, CDR1 is MRHNA and CDR2 is SNTAGT. The CDR3 is made up of 11 amino acids. V gave up 6 bases and J gave up 6 bases, with 7 bases separating them. CDR3 protein: CASRQGDTQYF. The CDR3 coding sequence is TGTGCCAGCAGGCAGGGTGATACGCAGTATTTT.

The chain carries TRBV6-6 and TRBJ1-5; 7 nucleotides line up with TRBD1. Germline lookup yields CDR1 MNHNY and CDR2 SVGAGI (reference sequence). CDR3 size: 14 residues. Trimming took 7 bases from V and 9 from J; bases not matched to a gene: 12. The CDR3 sequence: CASTFMTGSGPQHF. CDR3 in DNA: TGTGCCAGCACCTTTATGACAGGGTCCGGGCCCCAGCATTTT.

In its sample, this clone was seen once. This rearrangement joins TRBV7-2 to TRBJ1-3, with 7 bases lining up with TRBD1. The germline CDR1 and CDR2 sequences are SGHTA and FQGNSA. The CDR3 is 15 residues long. The J segment lost 3 bases and the V segment lost 4 bases, leaving 6 bases of the junction unmatched. The CDR3 DNA reads as TGTGCCAGCAGCTCCATAGGGGGCTATGGAAACACCATATATTTT. This encodes CASSSIGGYGNTIYF.

This chain links TRBV9 with TRBJ2-7; 9 positions match TRBD1. The germline CDR1 and CDR2 sequences are SGDLS and YYNGEE. The ends lost 5 bases at V and 6 bases at J; junction bases unmatched: 3. CDR3 length: 12 amino acids. The CDR3 coding sequence is TGTGCCAGCAGGGGACAGGGTGGCGAGCAGTACTTC. Amino acids: CASRGQGGEQYF.

V usage is TRBV7-3 and J usage is TRBJ2-3, with unresolved D. The CDR3 spans 13 residues. With 2 bases removed from V and 3 bases from J, the gap between germline ends came to 6 bases. Looked up from germline, CDR1 is SGHTA and CDR2 is FQGTGA. In DNA, the CDR3 is TGTGCCAGCAGCTTACTAGGAACAGATACGCAGTATTTT. Its translation: CASSLLGTDTQYF.

The chain is built from TRBV5-6 and TRBJ2-7; D is ambiguous. V lost 4 bases to trimming and J lost 5 bases, with 13 bases between them. The germline V gene has CDR1 SGHDT and CDR2 YYEEEE. The CDR3 contains 13 residues. The CDR3 DNA sequence: TGTGCCAGCAGCCAGCGCCCCCCGGACGAGCAGTACTTC. Protein product: CASSQRPPDEQYF.

CDR3 DNA: TGTGCCAGCCGGGGGACTAGCGGGGAGCAGACCCAGTACTTC. Translated: CASRGTSGEQTQYF. V is TRBV6-6 and J is TRBJ2-5; 13 positions agree with TRBD2. The germline V gene has CDR1 MNHNY and CDR2 SVGAGI (reference sequence). The CDR3 has 14 residues. The V segment lost 8 bases and the J segment 6 bases; nucleotides outside the gene matches: 6.

The V call is TRBV6-5, the J call TRBJ2-1, with 8 bases identical to TRBD1. J was trimmed by 8 bases and V by 0 bases; bases with no gene match: 6. In germline, CDR1 is MNHEY, CDR2 SVGAGI. The CDR3 has 15 amino acids. CDR3 sequence (DNA): TGTGCCAGCAGTTACTCGCAGGGGGCTAAAGATGAGCAGTTCTTC. As protein: CASSYSQGAKDEQFF.

The chain combines TRBV3-1 (or the pseudogene TRBV3-2) with TRBJ2-2; 9 bases line up with TRBD1. Germline CDR1 and CDR2: LGHDT and YNNKEL (reference sequence). The CDR3 length is 14 residues. V was pared by 6 bases and J by 7 bases, with 6 bases of the junction left unmatched. CDR3 in amino acids: CASRPGQGSGELFF. The CDR3 DNA reads as TGTGCCAGCAGGCCGGGACAGGGAAGCGGGGAGCTGTTTTTT.

The chain joins TRBV5-1 to TRBJ2-5, with 9 bases lining up with TRBD1. CDR3 length: 16 amino acids. Germline V gives CDR1 SGHRS, CDR2 YFSETQ. The ends lost 5 bases at V and 5 bases at J; junction bases unmatched: 13. The CDR3 loop reads CASRFGTGMPGETQYF. DNA of the CDR3: TGCGCCAGCAGATTTGGGACAGGGATGCCTGGGGAGACCCAGTACTTC.

The table lists this clone with a count of one. This chain uses TRBV29-1 with TRBJ2-3, with 10 bases identical to TRBD1. V lost 6 bases to trimming and J lost 4 bases; unmatched junction nucleotides: 4. The CDR3 sequence is 13 residues long. CDR1 SQVTM and CDR2 ANQGSEA come from the germline V gene. The DNA for the CDR3 is TGCAGCGTAGTGACAGGGGGCGCAGATACGCAGTATTTT. This codes for CSVVTGGADTQYF.

V gene TRBV19 combines with J gene TRBJ1-2, with TRBD1 matching 8 bases. V lost 11 bases and J lost 8; bases outside the gene matches: 10. This CDR3 comprises 12 residues. CDR1 is LNHDA, CDR2 SQIVND, per germline (reference sequence). DNA for the CDR3: TGTGCCTCCAAGGGGGACAGGCGCGGCTACACCTTC. This encodes CASKGDRRGYTF.

The rearrangement joins TRBV7-9 to TRBJ2-3; D perhaps matches TRBD2 (6 bases). The V gene's germline CDR1 is SEHNR and CDR2 FQNEAQ (reference sequence). This CDR3 has 14 residues. V lost 4 bases, J lost 0 bases, and 8 bases lay in between. The CDR3 DNA sequence: TGTGCCAGCAGCTATAGCGGTAGCACAGATACGCAGTATTTT. It yields the protein CASSYSGSTDTQYF.

This chain links TRBV11-1 with TRBJ2-5, with D possibly being TRBD2 (5 bases). Germline V lookup: CDR1 SGHAT, CDR2 FQDESV (reference sequence). The CDR3 covers 14 residues. The germline V and J ends were trimmed by 5 bases and 5 bases, with 15 bases remaining between them. This chain's CDR3 is CASSRNLPGETQYF. CDR3 nucleotides: TGTGCCAGCAGCCGGAATCTACCGGGGGAGACCCAGTACTTC.

The J gene is TRBJ2-7, the V gene TRBV6-1; 9 nucleotides align to TRBD2. The CDR3 has 17 residues. V shed 4 bases, J shed 1 base, and the junction held 11 bases outside the gene matches. Germline V gene sequence: CDR1 MNHNS, CDR2 SASEGT. The CDR3 region has the DNA TGTGCCAGCAGTGGGCGGCTAGCGGGATTTCTTTCCTACGAGCAGTACTTC. This gives the protein CASSGRLAGFLSYEQYF.

The chain combines TRBV18 with TRBJ1-1, with D possibly TRBD1 on 6 matching bases. There are 16 residues in the CDR3. From germline, CDR1 is KGHSH and CDR2 LQKENI. Trimming took 4 bases from V and 0 from J, leaving 15 bases between them. CDR3 amino acids: CASSQIQGSLNTEAFF. CDR3 DNA: TGTGCCAGCTCACAAATTCAGGGGTCATTGAACACTGAAGCTTTCTTT. The full variable domain, with the rest looked up from reference TRBV18 and TRBJ1-1, is NAGVMQNPRHLVRRRGQEARLRCSPMKGHSHVYWYRQLPEEGLKFMVYLQKENIIDESGMPKERFSAEFPKEGPSILRIQQVVRGDSAAYFCASSQIQGSLNTEAFFGQGTRLTVV.

This sequence joins TRBV2 and TRBJ2-2; 8 nucleotides match TRBD1. J lost 4 bases, V lost 9 bases, and 4 bases had no gene match. This CDR3 contains 13 residues. Germline CDR1 and CDR2: SNHLY and FYNNEI. CDR3 residues: CASTTGGTGELFF. The CDR3 DNA follows: TGTGCCAGTACTACAGGGGGCACCGGGGAGCTGTTTTTT.

The chain combines TRBV7-2 with TRBJ2-1, with D uncertain. The V and J ends lost 2 bases and 7 bases respectively, with 12 bases between them. Germline CDR1 reads SGHTA; CDR2 reads FQGNSA. The CDR3 has 14 residues. CDR3 protein: CASSLRPGGNEQFF. The CDR3 DNA is TGTGCCAGCAGCTTACGCCCAGGTGGGAATGAGCAGTTCTTC.